One sample yielded the 7 T cell receptor beta chains listed below, sequenced in a study of cytomegalovirus exposure and HLA in healthy donors. It was with 60 Vbeta and 13 Jbeta primers that the PCR ran. Libraries were prepared by immunoSEQ multiplex PCR; TCRdb keeps only in-frame clonotypes and omits some of them. The sample has some 52,000 clones, and its top ten clones hold 12%. The sequenced material came from PBMCs. All receptors derive from a woman in her fifties or sixties in good health and CMV-seropositive.

V gene TRBV18 combines with J gene TRBJ2-3, with no clear D. Germline V lookup: CDR1 KGHSH, CDR2 LQKENI. CDR3 length: 11 amino acids. V was cut by 8 bases and J by 5 bases, with 8 bases left in between. The CDR3 region is CASQTGDTQYF. CDR3 bases: TGTGCCAGCCAAACGGGAGATACGCAGTATTTT.

The V gene is TRBV18, the J gene TRBJ1-1; TRBD1 matches at 11 bases. CDR1 KGHSH and CDR2 LQKENI come from the germline V gene. V shed 4 bases and J 1 base; nucleotides not matched to a gene: 5. The CDR3 contains 16 residues. As DNA, the CDR3 is TGTGCCAGCTCACTCGGGACAGGGGGTACGAACACTGAAGCTTTCTTT. Protein sequence: CASSLGTGGTNTEAFF.

This sequence joins TRBV7-9 and TRBJ1-1; a weak D match, TRBD1 (6 bases). V was pared by 3 bases and J by 6 bases, with 20 bases between. This CDR3 spans 16 amino acids. The germline V gene has CDR1 SEHNR and CDR2 FQNEAQ (reference sequence). The CDR3 loop reads CASSFIPVGAGPEAFF. The CDR3, as DNA: TGTGCCAGCAGCTTTATCCCTGTGGGGGCAGGGCCTGAAGCTTTCTTT. Filled out from reference TRBV7-9 and TRBJ1-1, the complete variable domain reads DTGVSQNPRHKITKRGQNVTFRCDPISEHNRLYWYRQTLGQGPEFLTYFQNEAQLEKSRLLSDRFSAERPKGSFSTLEIQRTEQGDSAMYLCASSFIPVGAGPEAFFGQGTRLTVV.

J is TRBJ1-6 and V is TRBV13; D is unclear. Germline CDR1 and CDR2: PRHDT and FYEKMQ (reference sequence). This CDR3 comprises 15 residues. With 3 bases removed from V and 8 bases from J, the gap between germline ends came to 14 bases. The CDR3 region is CASSFGPGIDSPLHF. CDR3 DNA: TGTGCCAGCAGCTTCGGGCCCGGGATTGATTCACCCCTCCACTTT.

The chain links TRBV28 to TRBJ1-2; D may be TRBD1 (5 bases). This CDR3 is built from 14 residues. CDR1 MDHEN and CDR2 SYDVKM come from the germline V gene. Trimming took off 5 bases at V and 8 bases at J, with 18 bases between the two ends. CDR3 nucleotides: TGTGCCAGCAGTCCCACGCACGGCGGGGGGGGCTACACCTTC. This sequence encodes CASSPTHGGGGYTF.

The chain combines TRBV28 with TRBJ2-2; D possibly corresponds to TRBD1 (6 bases). Trimming removed 5 bases at V and 6 bases at J, with 10 bases between. In germline, CDR1 is MDHEN, CDR2 SYDVKM. The CDR3 contains 13 residues. The CDR3 spells CASSTRGAGELFF. DNA for the CDR3: TGTGCCAGCAGTACCAGGGGAGCCGGGGAGCTGTTTTTT.

CDR3 amino acids: CASSEEGYGYTF. The CDR3 nucleotides are TGTGCCAGCAGTGAAGAGGGGTATGGCTACACCTTC. The chain uses TRBV6-1 and TRBJ1-2, with a possible D match to TRBD1 (5 bases). Germline CDR1 is MNHNS and CDR2 is SASEGT. V lost 1 base and J lost 5, with 5 bases in between. The CDR3 is 12 amino acids.